This TCR beta chain was sequenced during a study of T cell responses to AZD1222 COVID-19 vaccine. General study results and limits: The donors showed a predominance of white British ancestry and of females, with possible underestimation of clonal diversity.

The CDR3 runs to 14 residues. Trimming took off 2 bases at V and 12 bases at J, with 20 bases between the two ends. CDR1 is GTSNPN and CDR2 is SVGIG in the germline V gene (reference sequence). Sequencing used immunoSEQ multiplex PCR; TCRdb keeps in-frame clones, though not all of them. The sample has about 94,000 clones; 85% are singletons. About this clone: Its antigen is not known.

The clonotype originates from an adult who received the AZD1222 COVID-19 vaccine. Sequences were derived from peripheral blood, sampled 28 days after the second AZD1222 dose. V usage is TRBV30 and J usage is TRBJ2-1, with a weak D call TRBD2 (6 bases). CDR3 sequence reads: CAWSLPRVGGTQFF. CDR3 bases: TGTGCCTGGAGTCTCCCGCGGGTGGGAGGTACGCAGTTCTTC.